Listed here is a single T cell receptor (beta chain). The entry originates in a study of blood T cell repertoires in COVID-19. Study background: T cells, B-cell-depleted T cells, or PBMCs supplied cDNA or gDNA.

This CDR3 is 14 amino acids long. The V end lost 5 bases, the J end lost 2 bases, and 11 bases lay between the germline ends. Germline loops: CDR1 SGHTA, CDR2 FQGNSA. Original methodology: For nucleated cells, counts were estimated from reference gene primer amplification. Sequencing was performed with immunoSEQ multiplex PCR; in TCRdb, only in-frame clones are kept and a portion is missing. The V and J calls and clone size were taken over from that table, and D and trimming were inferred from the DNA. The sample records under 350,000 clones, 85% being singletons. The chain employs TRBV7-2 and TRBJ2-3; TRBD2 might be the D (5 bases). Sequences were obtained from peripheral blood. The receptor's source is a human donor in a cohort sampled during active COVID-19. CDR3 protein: CASSTSLLTDTQYF. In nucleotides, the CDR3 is TGTGCCAGCAGCACTAGTCTTCTCACAGATACGCAGTATTTT.